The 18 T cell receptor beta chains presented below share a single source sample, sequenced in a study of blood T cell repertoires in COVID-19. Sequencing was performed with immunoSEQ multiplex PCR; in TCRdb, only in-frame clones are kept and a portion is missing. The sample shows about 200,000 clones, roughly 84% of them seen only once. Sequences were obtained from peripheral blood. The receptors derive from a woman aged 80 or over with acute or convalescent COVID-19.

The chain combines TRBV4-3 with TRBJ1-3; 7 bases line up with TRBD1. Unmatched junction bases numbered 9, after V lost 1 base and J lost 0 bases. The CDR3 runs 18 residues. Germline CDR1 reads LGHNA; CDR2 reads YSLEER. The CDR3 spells CASSQVPGQRLSGNTIYF. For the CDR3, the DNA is TGCGCCAGCAGCCAAGTTCCGGGACAGAGGCTCTCTGGAAACACCATATATTTT.

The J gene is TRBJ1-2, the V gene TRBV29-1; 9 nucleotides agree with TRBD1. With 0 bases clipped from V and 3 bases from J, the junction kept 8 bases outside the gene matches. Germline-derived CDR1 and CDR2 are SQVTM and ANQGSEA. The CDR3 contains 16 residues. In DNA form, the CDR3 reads TGCAGCGTTGAAGATGTCCAGGACAGGGGCTACTATGGCTACACCTTC. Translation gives CSVEDVQDRGYYGYTF.

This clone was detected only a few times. The CDR3 loop reads CASSPLDSLNTEAFF. The CDR3 bases are TGTGCCAGCTCACCATTAGACAGTTTGAACACTGAAGCTTTCTTT. The genes are TRBV18 and TRBJ1-1; a possible D gene is TRBD1 (5 bases). Germline V gene lookup returns CDR1 KGHSH and CDR2 LQKENI. The CDR3 is 15 amino acids. The V gene lost 2 bases and the J gene lost 0 bases, with 10 bases spanning the gap.

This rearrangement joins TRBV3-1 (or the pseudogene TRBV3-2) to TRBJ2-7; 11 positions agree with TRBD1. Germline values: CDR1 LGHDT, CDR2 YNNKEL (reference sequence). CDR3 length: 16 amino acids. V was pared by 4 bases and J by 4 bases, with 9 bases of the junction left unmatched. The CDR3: CASSRGDGTGGYEQYF. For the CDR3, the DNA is TGTGCCAGCAGCCGAGGAGACGGGACAGGGGGGTACGAGCAGTACTTC.

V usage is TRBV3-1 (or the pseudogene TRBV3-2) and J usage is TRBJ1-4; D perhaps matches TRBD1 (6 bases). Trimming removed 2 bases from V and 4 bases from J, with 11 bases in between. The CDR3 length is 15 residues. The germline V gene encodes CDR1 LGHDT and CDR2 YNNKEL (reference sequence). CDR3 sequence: CASSQQGTLNEKLFF. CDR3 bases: TGTGCCAGCAGCCAACAGGGGACCCTTAATGAAAAACTGTTTTTT.

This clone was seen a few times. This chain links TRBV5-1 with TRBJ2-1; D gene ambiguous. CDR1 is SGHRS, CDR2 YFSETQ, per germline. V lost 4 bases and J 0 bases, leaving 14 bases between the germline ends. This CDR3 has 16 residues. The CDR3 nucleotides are TGCGCCAGCAGCAAGGCCAGCGCGAGCTCCTACAATGAGCAGTTCTTC. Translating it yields CASSKASASSYNEQFF.

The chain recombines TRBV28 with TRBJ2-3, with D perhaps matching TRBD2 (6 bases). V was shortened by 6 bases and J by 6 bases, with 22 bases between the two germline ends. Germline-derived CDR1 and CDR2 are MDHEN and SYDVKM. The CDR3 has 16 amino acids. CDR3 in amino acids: CASRLGLRSSWDTQYF. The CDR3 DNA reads TGTGCCAGCAGGCTGGGACTCCGATCTTCTTGGGATACGCAGTATTTT.

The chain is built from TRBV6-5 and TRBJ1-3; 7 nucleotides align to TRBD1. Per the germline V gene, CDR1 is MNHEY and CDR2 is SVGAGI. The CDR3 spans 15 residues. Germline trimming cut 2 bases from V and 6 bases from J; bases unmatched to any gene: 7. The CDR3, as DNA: TGTGCCAGCAGTTACCTATCGACAGGGACAAACACCATATATTTT. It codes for CASSYLSTGTNTIYF.

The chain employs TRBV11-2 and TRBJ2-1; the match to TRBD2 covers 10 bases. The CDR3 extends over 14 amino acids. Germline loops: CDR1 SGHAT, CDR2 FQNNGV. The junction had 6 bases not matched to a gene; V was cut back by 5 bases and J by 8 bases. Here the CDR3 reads CASSALAGEDEQFF. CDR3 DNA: TGTGCCAGCAGCGCCCTAGCGGGAGAGGATGAGCAGTTCTTC.

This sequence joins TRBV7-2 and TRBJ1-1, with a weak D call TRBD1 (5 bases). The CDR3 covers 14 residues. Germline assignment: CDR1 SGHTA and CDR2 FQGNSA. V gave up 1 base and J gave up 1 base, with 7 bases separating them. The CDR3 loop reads CASSLDRWNTEAFF. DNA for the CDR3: TGTGCCAGCAGCTTAGACAGGTGGAACACTGAAGCTTTCTTT.

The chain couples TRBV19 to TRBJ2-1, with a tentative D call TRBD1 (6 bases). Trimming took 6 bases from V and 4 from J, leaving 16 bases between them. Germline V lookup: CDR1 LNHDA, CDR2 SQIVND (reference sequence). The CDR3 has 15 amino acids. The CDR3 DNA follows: TGTGCCAGTAGCTTAGACCTGGGGGCTTACAATGAGCAGTTCTTC. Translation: CASSLDLGAYNEQFF.

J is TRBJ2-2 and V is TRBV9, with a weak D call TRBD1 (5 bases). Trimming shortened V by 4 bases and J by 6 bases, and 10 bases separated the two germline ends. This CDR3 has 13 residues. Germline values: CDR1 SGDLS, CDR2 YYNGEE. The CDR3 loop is CASSIVGAGELFF. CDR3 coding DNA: TGTGCCAGCAGCATAGTAGGGGCCGGGGAGCTGTTTTTT.

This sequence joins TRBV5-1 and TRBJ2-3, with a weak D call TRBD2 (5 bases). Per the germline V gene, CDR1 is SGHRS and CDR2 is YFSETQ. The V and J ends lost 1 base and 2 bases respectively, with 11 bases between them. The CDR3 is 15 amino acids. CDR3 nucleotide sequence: TGCGCCAGCAGCTTGCAAGCGGCCTACACAGATACGCAGTATTTT. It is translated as CASSLQAAYTDTQYF. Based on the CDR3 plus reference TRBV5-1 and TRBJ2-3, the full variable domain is KAGVTQTPRYLIKTRGQQVTLSCSPISGHRSVSWYQQTPGQGLQFLFEYFSETQRNKGNFPGRFSGRQFSNSRSEMNVSTLELGDSALYLCASSLQAAYTDTQYFGPGTRLTVL.

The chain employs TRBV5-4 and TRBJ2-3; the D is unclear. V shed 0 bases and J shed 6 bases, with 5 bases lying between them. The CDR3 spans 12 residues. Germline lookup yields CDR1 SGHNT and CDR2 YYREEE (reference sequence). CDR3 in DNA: TGTGCCAGCAGCTTGGCGAGCGATACGCAGTATTTT. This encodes CASSLASDTQYF.

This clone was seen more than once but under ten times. CDR3 DNA sequence: TGTGCCAGCTCACCAACGGCTTTTGGTACAGGGGGTGACACTGAAGCTTTCTTT. As protein: CASSPTAFGTGGDTEAFF. The genes are TRBV18 and TRBJ1-1, with TRBD1 matching 8 bases. The CDR3 totals 18 residues. Germline V gene sequence: CDR1 KGHSH, CDR2 LQKENI. V was pared by 2 bases and J by 3 bases, with 14 bases of the junction left unmatched.

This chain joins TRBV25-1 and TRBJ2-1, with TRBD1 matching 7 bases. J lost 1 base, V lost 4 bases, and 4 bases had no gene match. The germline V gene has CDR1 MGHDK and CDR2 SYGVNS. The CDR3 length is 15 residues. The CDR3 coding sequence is TGTGCCAGCAGTGCCCAACAGGGGTCCTACAATGAGCAGTTCTTC. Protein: CASSAQQGSYNEQFF.

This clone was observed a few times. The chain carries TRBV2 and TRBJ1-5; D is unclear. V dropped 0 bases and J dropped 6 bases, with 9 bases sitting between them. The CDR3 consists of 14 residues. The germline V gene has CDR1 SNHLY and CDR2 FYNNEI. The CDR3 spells CASSEARQVQPQHF. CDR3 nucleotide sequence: TGTGCCAGCAGTGAAGCTCGGCAGGTTCAGCCCCAGCATTTT.

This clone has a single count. The CDR3 spells CASSPNRGNYGYTF. CDR3 bases: TGTGCCAGCTCACCAAACAGGGGAAACTATGGCTACACCTTC. The chain links TRBV18 to TRBJ1-2; 7 bases fit TRBD1. In germline, CDR1 is KGHSH, CDR2 LQKENI. V was clipped by 2 bases and J by 2 bases; unmatched bases: 2. This CDR3 region has 14 residues.